These T cell receptor beta chains were read from a single sample in a study of shared clonotypes between healthy human individuals. The assay was immunoSEQ multiplex PCR, and TCRdb's table has in-frame clones only and misses some. The sample lists 450,000 to 650,000 clones; 70% to 80% were seen once. Sequencing was carried out using PBMCs. Receptor source: a middle-aged woman in good health. Some clones in this sample may be carry-over from other donors' samples. Both conserved end residues are part of each CDR3. D genes are given only for firm matches. Rows may omit the clone size; those that give it use once, few, many or a size class.

abundance,j_gene,d_gene,v_gene,CDR3aa,CDR3nt
.,TRBJ2-1,TRBD2,TRBV2,CASKTSGGINQQFF,TGTGCCAGCAAGACTAGCGGGGGCATCAATCAGCAGTTCTTC
.,TRBJ2-1,.,TRBV6-1,CASSGRPGPQGGESYNEQFF,TGTGCCAGCAGTGGCCGCCCAGGGCCCCAGGGGGGAGAGTCCTACAATGAGCAGTTCTTC
.,TRBJ2-7,.,TRBV15,CATSKTGPQSVAYEQYF,TGTGCCACCAGCAAAACCGGGCCCCAAAGTGTCGCCTACGAGCAGTACTTC
.,TRBJ2-7,TRBD2,TRBV5-1,CASSLGTSGSYEQYF,TGCGCCAGCAGCTTAGGGACTAGCGGCTCCTACGAGCAGTACTTC
few,TRBJ1-4,.,TRBV30,CAWSVGSRGEKLFF,TGTGCCTGGAGTGTCGGAAGTAGGGGGGAAAAACTGTTTTTT
once,TRBJ2-1,TRBD1,TRBV29-1,CSVDPGQGWNEQFF,TGCAGCGTAGACCCGGGACAGGGATGGAATGAGCAGTTCTTC
.,TRBJ2-4,.,TRBV28,CASSRTRARNIQYF,TGTGCCAGCAGTCGTACCCGGGCAAGAAACATTCAGTACTTC
.,TRBJ2-1,TRBD1,TRBV7-9,CASSRTGLPDANEQFF,TGTGCCAGCAGCCGGACAGGACTCCCTGACGCCAATGAGCAGTTCTTC
.,TRBJ1-1,.,TRBV28,CASSLRDSGKPNTEAFF,TGTGCCAGCAGTTTAAGGGACTCCGGAAAACCGAACACTGAAGCTTTCTTT
.,TRBJ2-1,TRBD2,TRBV10-3,CAISLLTSGSPYNEQFF,TGTGCCATCAGCCTTCTGACTAGCGGGAGTCCCTACAATGAGCAGTTCTTC
.,TRBJ2-7,.,TRBV5-1,CASSFPRDNDEQYF,TGCGCCAGCAGCTTCCCCCGGGACAATGACGAGCAGTACTTC
.,TRBJ2-1,TRBD1,TRBV6-1,CASSAGGANRVNEQFF,TGTGCCAGCAGTGCAGGGGGCGCAAATCGTGTCAATGAGCAGTTCTTC
.,TRBJ1-5,TRBD1,TRBV7-6,CASSSGTGVNQPQHF,TGTGCCAGCAGCTCCGGGACAGGAGTAAATCAGCCCCAGCATTTT
.,TRBJ2-7,TRBD1,TRBV27,CASSLGRGREQYF,TGTGCCAGCAGTTTGGGCAGGGGGCGCGAGCAGTACTTC
many,TRBJ1-2,.,TRBV14,CASSQGGNYGYTF,TGTGCCAGCAGCCAAGGGGGCAACTATGGCTACACCTTC
.,TRBJ2-1,TRBD2,TRBV4-3,CASSQDLPGLEYMRNEQFF,TGCGCCAGCAGCCAAGATTTACCAGGACTAGAATACATGAGGAATGAGCAGTTCTTC
.,TRBJ2-3,TRBD1,TRBV30,CAWDLRQGADTQYF,TGTGCCTGGGACCTAAGACAGGGAGCAGATACGCAGTATTTT
.,TRBJ2-1,TRBD2,TRBV27,CASSLSAGGYNEQFF,TGTGCCAGCAGTTTGTCGGCGGGAGGGTACAATGAGCAGTTCTTC
.,TRBJ2-1,TRBD1,TRBV18,CASSETGGRGEQFF,TGTGCCAGCTCAGAGACAGGGGGCAGGGGTGAGCAGTTCTTC
.,TRBJ1-3,.,TRBV7-9,CASSSSRQSSGNTIYF,TGTGCCAGCAGCTCCTCCAGACAGAGCTCTGGAAACACCATATATTTT
.,TRBJ1-2,.,TRBV30,CAWARTVQSDGYTF,TGTGCCTGGGCCAGGACAGTCCAAAGTGATGGCTACACCTTC
.,TRBJ2-7,.,TRBV28,CASSLSQTLSYEQYF,TGTGCCAGCAGTTTATCTCAAACCCTTTCCTACGAGCAGTACTTC
.,TRBJ2-1,.,TRBV28,CASSLRRETEQFF,TGTGCCAGCAGCCTCCGGAGGGAGACTGAGCAGTTCTTC
.,TRBJ1-1,TRBD1,TRBV28,CASKRTGLSSFF,TGTGCCAGCAAAAGGACAGGACTCTCATCTTTCTTT
.,TRBJ2-7,TRBD2,TRBV4-3,CASSQDFGLADYEQYF,TGCGCCAGCAGCCAAGATTTCGGGCTAGCGGACTACGAGCAGTACTTC
once,TRBJ1-2,TRBD1,TRBV30,CAWTHRGLDGYTF,TGTGCCTGGACCCACAGGGGGCTAGATGGCTACACCTTC
.,TRBJ2-7,TRBD1,TRBV28,CASRTTGVYEQYF,TGTGCCAGCAGGACGACAGGGGTTTACGAGCAGTACTTC
few,TRBJ2-7,TRBD1,TRBV4-2,CASREGQGESYEQYF,TGTGCCAGCAGGGAGGGACAGGGTGAATCCTACGAGCAGTACTTC
.,TRBJ2-7,.,TRBV7-9,CASSLAGDILYEQYF,TGTGCCAGCAGCTTAGCGGGAGATATCCTCTACGAGCAGTACTTC
.,TRBJ2-1,.,TRBV5-4,CASSRPDLEEFF,TGTGCCAGCAGCCGACCGGATCTGGAGGAGTTCTTC
.,TRBJ2-7,.,TRBV28,CATRGGSTYEQYF,TGTGCCACCCGGGGCGGGTCGACCTACGAGCAGTACTTC
.,TRBJ2-1,.,TRBV28,CASTPPLYNEQFF,TGTGCCAGCACCCCGCCCCTTTACAATGAGCAGTTCTTC
.,TRBJ2-2,.,TRBV12-2,CASRLARGTRRSGELFF,TGTGCAAGTCGCTTAGCGCGTGGGACTAGAAGGTCCGGGGAGCTGTTTTTT
.,TRBJ2-3,TRBD2,TRBV30,CARSGKSTDTQYF,TGTGCCCGTAGCGGGAAGAGCACAGATACGCAGTATTTT
once,TRBJ2-7,.,TRBV7-3,CASTDRALYEQYF,TGTGCCAGCACAGACAGAGCCCTCTACGAGCAGTACTTC
few,TRBJ2-2,.,TRBV7-8,CASSLARGTGELFF,TGTGCCAGCAGCTTAGCCCGGGGGACCGGGGAGCTGTTTTTT
.,TRBJ2-5,TRBD2,TRBV5-6,CASSLNGEGETQYF,TGTGCCAGCAGCTTGAATGGGGAGGGGGAGACCCAGTACTTC
.,TRBJ2-7,.,TRBV28,CASRWQVGAYEQYF,TGTGCCAGCAGGTGGCAGGTGGGGGCCTACGAGCAGTACTTC
.,TRBJ1-2,.,TRBV10-3,CAIRIQEEYGYTF,TGTGCCATCAGGATACAGGAGGAATATGGCTACACCTTC
.,TRBJ1-2,.,TRBV19,CASSPRVGYGYTF,TGTGCCAGTAGTCCCCGGGTTGGCTATGGCTACACCTTC
.,TRBJ2-7,.,TRBV28,CASEPGTGITYEQYF,TGTGCCAGTGAGCCGGGAACAGGGATAACCTACGAGCAGTACTTC
many,TRBJ1-4,.,TRBV5-5,CASSLFPEREKLFF,TGTGCCAGCAGCTTGTTCCCTGAGAGAGAAAAACTGTTTTTT
.,TRBJ1-1,.,TRBV2,CASREDLDTEAFF,TGTGCCAGCAGGGAAGATCTGGACACTGAAGCTTTCTTT
few,TRBJ1-1,.,TRBV27,CASSSRERDTEAFF,TGTGCCAGCAGTTCCCGGGAGAGGGACACTGAAGCTTTCTTT
.,TRBJ2-7,TRBD2,TRBV10-2,CASSGPGTSGIEQYF,TGCGCCAGCAGTGGGCCCGGGACTAGCGGGATTGAGCAGTACTTC
.,TRBJ1-3,.,TRBV7-2,CASSPKRRNSGNTIYF,TGTGCCAGCAGTCCCAAAAGACGGAACTCTGGAAACACCATATATTTT
.,TRBJ2-1,.,TRBV6-5,CASSYQRQAFLIF,TGTGCCAGCAGTTATCAGAGACAGGCATTTTTAATCTTC
.,TRBJ2-1,TRBD2,TRBV11-2,CASSPRLAGASYNEQFF,TGTGCCAGCAGCCCGAGACTAGCGGGAGCCTCCTACAATGAGCAGTTCTTC
once,TRBJ2-5,TRBD2,TRBV5-1,CASSFTSGRASAETQYF,TGCGCCAGCAGCTTCACTAGCGGGAGGGCCTCGGCGGAGACCCAGTACTTC
.,TRBJ1-6,.,TRBV11-2,CASSLEGGMLHSPLHF,TGTGCCAGCAGCTTAGAGGGAGGGATGCTGCATTCACCCCTCCACTTT
.,TRBJ1-1,.,TRBV18,CASSPPSSLTEAFF,TGTGCCAGCTCACCACCAAGCTCCCTCACTGAAGCTTTCTTT
.,TRBJ2-5,.,TRBV19,CASGRHQETQYF,TGTGCCAGTGGTCGCCACCAAGAGACCCAGTACTTC
.,TRBJ2-7,.,TRBV5-6,CASSLDRDGEQYF,TGTGCCAGCAGCTTGGACCGGGACGGCGAGCAGTACTTC
once,TRBJ1-4,TRBD1,TRBV18,CASSLQTGVYEKLFF,TGTGCCAGCTCACTTCAGACAGGGGTTTATGAAAAACTGTTTTTT
.,TRBJ2-2,TRBD2,TRBV9,CASSVATSGNTGELFF,TGTGCCAGCAGCGTAGCTACTAGCGGGAACACCGGGGAGCTGTTTTTT